The 14 T cell receptor beta chains given below trace back to one sample, sequenced in a study of type 1 regulatory T cells. One entry per CDR3 protein results from TCRdb running MiXCR on the reads. There are about 68,000 distinct CDR3 sequences in the sample; approximately 64% occur only once, and 7.6% lies in the top ten. These receptors' targets are unknown. Sequencing was done on a sample of cultured T cells, either the whole culture or a sorted T cell fraction (not recorded which). The subset: Tr1-enriched cell product generated in vitro against host alloantigens. These receptors came from a human donor in good health.

CDR3 sequence (DNA): TGTGCCAGTAGTATTGCCGGACTAGCGGGAACGTACGAGCAGTACTTC. Protein sequence: CASSIAGLAGTYEQYF. This chain joins TRBV19 and TRBJ2-7; 12 bases line up with TRBD2. The CDR3 has 16 amino acids. The V and J ends lost 3 bases and 4 bases, in that order; junction bases with no gene match: 7. CDR1 and CDR2 from the germline V gene are LNHDA and SQIVND (reference sequence).

The gene calls are TRBV5-1 and TRBJ2-5; weak D call: TRBD1 (6 bases). V lost 3 bases, J lost 2 bases, and 17 bases lay in between. Germline V lookup: CDR1 SGHRS, CDR2 YFSETQ. The CDR3 has 16 amino acids. In DNA form, the CDR3 reads TGCGCCAGCAGCTCGCTACTCACGGACAGACAAGAGACCCAGTACTTC. The encoded protein is CASSSLLTDRQETQYF.

This clonotype was counted only a few times. This rearrangement joins TRBV5-1 to TRBJ2-5, with 10 nucleotides matching TRBD2. Germline V gene data show CDR1 as SGHRS and CDR2 as YFSETQ. With 0 bases clipped from V and 4 bases from J, the junction kept 0 bases outside the gene matches. This CDR3 has 14 amino acids. This CDR3 is CASSLGTSGETQYF. CDR3 DNA sequence: TGCGCCAGCAGCTTGGGGACTAGCGGAGAGACCCAGTACTTC.

The gene calls are TRBV4-1 and TRBJ2-5; a weak D match, TRBD1 (6 bases). V lost 4 bases to trimming and J lost 5 bases, with 26 bases between them. CDR1 MGHRA and CDR2 YSYEKL come from the germline V gene. The CDR3 has 18 residues. The CDR3 DNA reads TGCGCCAGCAGCCCCCTACCAAGAAGAGAGGGGGTTACGGAGACCCAGTACTTC. Protein sequence: CASSPLPRREGVTETQYF.

This CDR3 is CASSHSSGSSNEQFF. As DNA, the CDR3 is TGTGCCAGCAGCCACTCTAGCGGGAGTAGCAATGAGCAGTTCTTC. This chain uses TRBV3-1 with TRBJ2-1; 10 bases are a match to TRBD2. Germline V gene sequence: CDR1 LGHDT, CDR2 YNNKEL (reference sequence). The CDR3 has 15 amino acids. Trimming took 3 bases from V and 6 from J; bases not matched to a gene: 5.

A few counts support this clonotype. In nucleotides, the CDR3 is TGCGCCAGCAGCTTGGAGCTAGCGGGAGGGTACAATGAGCAGTTCTTC. Its protein product is CASSLELAGGYNEQFF. The chain uses TRBV5-1 and TRBJ2-1; 12 bases are shared with TRBD2. The V gene end was trimmed by 0 bases and the J gene end by 4 bases; junction bases not matched to a gene: 2. Per the germline V gene, CDR1 is SGHRS and CDR2 is YFSETQ. The CDR3 sequence is 16 residues long.

Comments on this clonotype: Its ends do not fully match the called genes, so a read error is possible. V gene TRBV5-1 combines with J gene TRBJ1-5; D is possibly TRBD1 (5 bases). This CDR3 region has 15 residues. Per the germline V gene, CDR1 is SGHRS and CDR2 is YFSETQ. Here the CDR3 reads CASSLGDSRNQSQHF. The CDR3 DNA reads TGCGCCAGCAGCTTAGGTGACAGTCGTAATCAGTCCCAGCATTTT.

The rearrangement uses TRBV18 and TRBJ2-1; 7 bases map to TRBD1. Trimming at V came to 4 bases and at J to 6 bases, leaving 3 bases not matched to a gene. The CDR3 extends over 13 amino acids. Germline CDR1 and CDR2: KGHSH and LQKENI. As DNA, the CDR3 is TGTGCCAGCTCACTCGGGACAGCCAATGAGCAGTTCTTC. As protein: CASSLGTANEQFF.

The chain's CDR3 is CASSPGAAPYEQYF. The CDR3, as DNA: TGTGCCAGCAGCCCGGGGGCAGCTCCCTACGAGCAGTACTTC. The chain combines TRBV4-2 with TRBJ2-7, with D possibly called TRBD1 or TRBD2 (6 bases each). The V and J ends lost 4 bases and 2 bases respectively, with 12 bases between them. There are 14 residues in the CDR3. Looked up from germline, CDR1 is LGHNA and CDR2 is YNFKEQ.

This clonotype was found a few times. V gene TRBV28 combines with J gene TRBJ2-7; TRBD1 aligns across 8 bases. CDR1 and CDR2 (germline): MDHEN, SYDVKM. The ends lost 5 bases at V and 0 bases at J; junction bases unmatched: 15. The CDR3 totals 18 residues. The CDR3 bases are TGTGCCAGCAGTGGGACAGGATTCCGCTACGCGAGCTCCTACGAGCAGTACTTC. Encoded protein: CASSGTGFRYASSYEQYF.

The gene calls are TRBV5-1 and TRBJ2-7, with 10 bases identical to TRBD1. The CDR3 has 16 amino acids. The germline gives CDR1 SGHRS, CDR2 YFSETQ. Trimming removed 0 bases from V and 0 bases from J; junction bases left unmatched: 3. The CDR3: CASSLGQGAFSYEQYF. DNA of the CDR3: TGCGCCAGCAGCTTGGGACAGGGGGCCTTCTCCTACGAGCAGTACTTC.

The CDR3 nucleotides read TGTGCCAGCAGCTTGGCCGGCAGGTCCACCGGGGAGCTGTTTTTT. Translation gives CASSLAGRSTGELFF. The rearrangement uses TRBV5-4 and TRBJ2-2, with D uncertain. The germline CDR1 and CDR2 sequences are SGHNT and YYREEE (reference sequence). This CDR3 has 15 amino acids. Trimming stripped 0 bases from V and 4 bases from J, with 10 bases between.

V usage is TRBV5-1 and J usage is TRBJ2-1, with D unresolved. This CDR3 region has 15 residues. V was cut by 3 bases and J by 0 bases, with 10 bases left in between. CDR1 SGHRS and CDR2 YFSETQ come from the germline V gene. The CDR3 DNA is TGCGCCAGCAGCTCCGGACGCCTCTCCTACAATGAGCAGTTCTTC. It encodes CASSSGRLSYNEQFF.

J is TRBJ2-1 and V is TRBV20-1; no clear D gene. Germline V gives CDR1 DFQATT, CDR2 SNEGSKA (reference sequence). V lost 0 bases and J 0 bases, leaving 12 bases between the germline ends. CDR3 length equals 16 residues. CDR3 DNA sequence: TGCAGTGCTAGAGATCCTTTAGTGGGCTCCTACAATGAGCAGTTCTTC. It yields the protein CSARDPLVGSYNEQFF.